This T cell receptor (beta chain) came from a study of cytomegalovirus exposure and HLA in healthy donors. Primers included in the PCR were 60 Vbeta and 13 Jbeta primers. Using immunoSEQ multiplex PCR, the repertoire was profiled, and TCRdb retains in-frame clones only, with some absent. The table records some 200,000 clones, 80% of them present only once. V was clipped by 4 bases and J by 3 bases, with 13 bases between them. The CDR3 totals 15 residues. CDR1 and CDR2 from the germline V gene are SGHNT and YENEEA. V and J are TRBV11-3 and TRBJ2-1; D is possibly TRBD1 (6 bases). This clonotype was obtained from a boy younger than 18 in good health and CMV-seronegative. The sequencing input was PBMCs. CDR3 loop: CASSSPGTLYNEQFF. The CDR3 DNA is TGTGCCAGCAGCTCCCCTGGGACACTCTACAATGAGCAGTTCTTC.